These 32 T cell receptor beta chains came from one sample sequenced in a study of PD-1 blockade in classical Hodgkin lymphoma. Sequencing used immunoSEQ multiplex PCR; TCRdb keeps in-frame clones, though not all of them. The profile shows roughly 50,000 clones, 86% of them singletons. The time point here: cycle 4 day 1 (C4D1), after 6 weeks of nivolumab. Relapses following autologous stem cell transplantation were seen in all patients, with brentuximab vedotin exposure varying. Sequencing was performed on peripheral blood mononuclear cells (PBMCs), taken before the fourth cycle of nivolumab. These receptors were collected from a human donor with classical Hodgkin lymphoma.

The rearrangement uses TRBV19 and TRBJ2-7; TRBD1 aligns across 9 bases. The germline V gene has CDR1 LNHDA and CDR2 SQIVND (reference sequence). Trimming took 3 bases from V and 4 from J; bases not matched to a gene: 10. This CDR3 spans 16 amino acids. The CDR3 sequence: CASSIQQGAVNYEQYF. The CDR3 nucleotides read TGTGCCAGTAGTATCCAACAGGGGGCTGTTAATTACGAGCAGTACTTC.

The rearrangement links TRBV6-5 to TRBJ1-1; perhaps TRBD1 as D (5 bases). Germline CDR1 and CDR2: MNHEY and SVGAGI. The CDR3 contains 13 residues. V lost 4 bases and J 12 bases, leaving 18 bases between the germline ends. The CDR3 spells CASSSGIPPRPFF. The DNA of the CDR3 is TGTGCCAGCAGTTCAGGGATTCCCCCGAGGCCTTTCTTT.

The rearrangement joins TRBV7-2 to TRBJ1-2; no clear D. Trimming left V 4 bases short and J 7 bases short, with 16 bases between. The CDR3 contains 14 residues. Germline V lookup: CDR1 SGHTA, CDR2 FQGNSA. CDR3 loop: CASSSLFEGGGYTF. CDR3 DNA: TGTGCCAGCAGCTCCCTCTTTGAAGGCGGTGGCTACACCTTC.

About this clone itself: Compared with germline, one end of the junction differs, possibly owing to a read error. This chain links TRBV7-7 with TRBJ2-2; a weak D match, TRBD2 (5 bases). The CDR3 covers 13 residues. The germline V gene encodes CDR1 SSHAT and CDR2 FNYEAQ (reference sequence). The CDR3 nucleotides read TGTGCTAGCAGCTTAGGGAGCCAGGGGGAGCTGTTTTTT. Translated: CASSLGSQGELFF.

The chain is built from TRBV5-1 and TRBJ2-1; 10 positions match TRBD2. Germline V CDR1 and CDR2: SGHRS, YFSETQ. Losses at the gene ends were 3 bases for V and 3 bases for J; bases not matched to a gene: 9. The CDR3 sequence is 17 residues long. The CDR3 region is CASSWNLAGGVYNEQFF. The CDR3 nucleotides are TGCGCCAGCAGCTGGAATTTAGCGGGAGGAGTCTACAATGAGCAGTTCTTC. The whole variable domain, remainder taken from reference TRBV5-1 and TRBJ2-1, is KAGVTQTPRYLIKTRGQQVTLSCSPISGHRSVSWYQQTPGQGLQFLFEYFSETQRNKGNFPGRFSGRQFSNSRSEMNVSTLELGDSALYLCASSWNLAGGVYNEQFFGPGTRLTVL.

This clone has more than one count but fewer than ten. The V call is TRBV7-8, the J call TRBJ2-7; no reliable D call. The CDR3 sequence is 14 residues long. Germline CDR1 SGHVS, CDR2 FQNEAQ. V gave up 5 bases and J gave up 0 bases, with 11 bases separating them. This CDR3 reads CASSNYGPSYEQYF. In nucleotides, the CDR3 is TGTGCCAGCAGCAATTACGGCCCCTCCTACGAGCAGTACTTC.

The genes are TRBV7-6 and TRBJ2-7; 12 bases match TRBD2. With 4 bases clipped from V and 2 bases from J, the junction kept 6 bases outside the gene matches. The CDR3 is 16 residues long. Germline assignment: CDR1 SGHVS and CDR2 FNYEAQ. For the CDR3, the DNA is TGTGCCAGCAGCTCTAGCGGGGGGGCAGGAACCTACGAGCAGTACTTC. Protein sequence: CASSSSGGAGTYEQYF.

The J gene is TRBJ1-3, the V gene TRBV9; 7 bases match TRBD1. V lost 4 bases and J lost 2; bases outside the gene matches: 3. Germline V gives CDR1 SGDLS, CDR2 YYNGEE. The CDR3 sequence is 14 residues long. The DNA for the CDR3 is TGTGCCAGCAGCTCCACAGGGGCTGGAAACACCATATATTTT. Translation: CASSSTGAGNTIYF.

The chain employs TRBV29-1 and TRBJ2-5; D possibly corresponds to TRBD1 (5 bases). Germline loops: CDR1 SQVTM, CDR2 ANQGSEA. The CDR3 is 13 residues long. V dropped 3 bases and J dropped 6 bases, with 14 bases sitting between them. The CDR3 sequence is CSVDRVLVKTQYF. CDR3 in DNA: TGCAGCGTTGACAGGGTATTGGTAAAGACCCAGTACTTC.

This sequence joins TRBV6-4 and TRBJ2-3; 7 nucleotides match TRBD2. Looked up from germline, CDR1 is MRHNA and CDR2 is SNTAGT. Trimming took 4 bases from V and 0 from J; bases not matched to a gene: 1. This CDR3 is built from 14 residues. The CDR3 nucleotides read TGTGCCAGCAGTGGTAGCGGGAGCACAGATACGCAGTATTTT. Protein: CASSGSGSTDTQYF.

This clone occurred a few times. The chain recombines TRBV9 with TRBJ2-3; weak D call: TRBD2 (5 bases). Germline CDR1 SGDLS, CDR2 YYNGEE. CDR3 length: 12 residues. V lost 3 bases, J lost 11 bases, and 13 bases lay in between. The CDR3: CASSAGGAMQYF. DNA for the CDR3: TGTGCCAGCAGCGCAGGAGGTGCAATGCAGTATTTT.

The chain couples TRBV7-9 to TRBJ1-2; D gene ambiguous. This CDR3 has 14 residues. Trimming cost V 2 bases and J 1 base, with 8 bases left between them. Germline assignment: CDR1 SEHNR and CDR2 FQNEAQ (reference sequence). The CDR3 DNA is TGTGCCAGCAGCTTATTGTCCCATAACTATGGCTACACCTTC. This sequence encodes CASSLLSHNYGYTF.

The chain joins TRBV2 to TRBJ1-4; 7 bases align to TRBD1. V trimming: 6 bases; J trimming: 5 bases; junction bases outside the gene matches: 6. This CDR3 spans 14 amino acids. Per the germline V gene, CDR1 is SNHLY and CDR2 is FYNNEI. CDR3: CASSSGTANEKLFF. The CDR3 region has the DNA TGTGCCAGCAGCTCCGGGACAGCAAATGAAAAACTGTTTTTT.

The genes are TRBV19 and TRBJ2-7; TRBD1 matches 9 bases. CDR3 length: 16 amino acids. J gave up 2 bases and V 5 bases, and 10 bases lay outside the gene matches. CDR1 is LNHDA, CDR2 SQIVND, per germline (reference sequence). The CDR3 coding sequence is TGTGCCAGTAGTGCCGCCACCGGGACAGGGACCTACGAGCAGTACTTC. This sequence encodes CASSAATGTGTYEQYF.

This clone has more than one count but fewer than ten. The V and J genes are TRBV29-1 and TRBJ1-3, with TRBD1 as a possible D gene (6 bases). Germline V gene data show CDR1 as SQVTM and CDR2 as ANQGSEA. The CDR3 has 13 residues. V was clipped by 4 bases and J by 2 bases, with 9 bases between them. The DNA for the CDR3 is TGCAGCGTTGGATCAGGGGCTGGAAACACCATATATTTT. As protein: CSVGSGAGNTIYF.

The rearrangement joins TRBV6-6 to TRBJ2-2; no firm D call. The CDR3 length is 12 residues. Germline V lookup: CDR1 MNHNY, CDR2 SVGAGI (reference sequence). The V gene lost 6 bases and the J gene lost 2 bases, with 4 bases spanning the gap. This CDR3 reads CASSINTGELFF. The DNA for the CDR3 is TGTGCCAGCAGCATTAACACCGGGGAGCTGTTTTTT.

Written as DNA, the CDR3 is TGCGCCAGCAGCTTGGGAGGGACTAGCGCCTCCAATGAGCAGTTCTTC. It encodes CASSLGGTSASNEQFF. The gene calls are TRBV5-1 and TRBJ2-1; 10 bases align to TRBD2. From germline, CDR1 is SGHRS and CDR2 YFSETQ. V trimming: 0 bases; J trimming: 6 bases; junction bases outside the gene matches: 6. CDR3 size: 16 residues. Filled out from reference TRBV5-1 and TRBJ2-1, the complete variable domain reads KAGVTQTPRYLIKTRGQQVTLSCSPISGHRSVSWYQQTPGQGLQFLFEYFSETQRNKGNFPGRFSGRQFSNSRSEMNVSTLELGDSALYLCASSLGGTSASNEQFFGPGTRLTVL.

The chain has TRBV27 and TRBJ2-2; D is ambiguous. Trimming pared 2 bases from V and 3 bases from J, leaving 7 bases between. Looked up from germline, CDR1 is MNHEY and CDR2 is SMNVEV (reference sequence). This CDR3 contains 14 residues. CDR3 residues: CASSLAIYTGELFF. In nucleotides, the CDR3 is TGTGCCAGCAGTTTAGCGATTTACACCGGGGAGCTGTTTTTT.

The chain employs TRBV18 and TRBJ2-1; D could derive from TRBD1 or TRBD2 (6 bases each). Germline V CDR1 and CDR2: KGHSH, LQKENI. V lost 0 bases and J 4 bases, leaving 16 bases between the germline ends. This CDR3 region has 17 residues. For the CDR3, the DNA is TGTGCCAGCTCACCACCGAATATCGGGGGCAGGTACAATGAGCAGTTCTTC. Amino acids: CASSPPNIGGRYNEQFF.

The chain uses TRBV5-6 and TRBJ1-1; no firm D call. This CDR3 is built from 16 residues. CDR1 and CDR2 from the germline V gene are SGHDT and YYEEEE. Between the trimmed V and J ends, which lost 2 bases and 5 bases, there was a span of 19 bases. CDR3 in DNA: TGTGCCAGCAGCTTTCGGGCCTCCGGCGGCTGGACTGAAGCTTTCTTT. Encoded protein: CASSFRASGGWTEAFF.

V gene TRBV6-5 combines with J gene TRBJ2-5; 9 positions match TRBD2. In germline, CDR1 is MNHEY, CDR2 SVGAGI. Unmatched junction bases numbered 3, after V lost 2 bases and J lost 5 bases. CDR3 length equals 14 residues. The CDR3 loop is CASSYLAGRETQYF. The CDR3, as DNA: TGTGCCAGCAGTTACCTAGCGGGAAGGGAGACCCAGTACTTC.

The chain recombines TRBV5-4 with TRBJ1-1; D unresolved. Trimming removed 4 bases from V and 4 bases from J, with 11 bases in between. Per germline, CDR1 SGHNT and CDR2 YYREEE (reference sequence). The CDR3 is 13 residues long. The CDR3 protein is CASSGGIGTEAFF. CDR3 nucleotide sequence: TGTGCCAGCAGCGGAGGGATCGGCACTGAAGCTTTCTTT.

The chain employs TRBV28 and TRBJ2-2; 8 bases line up with TRBD1. Unmatched junction bases numbered 11, after V lost 7 bases and J lost 4 bases. The CDR3 consists of 16 residues. From germline, CDR1 is MDHEN and CDR2 SYDVKM. In nucleotides, the CDR3 is TGTGCCAGCACTACAACCGGACAGGGATTCACCGGGGAGCTGTTTTTT. It encodes CASTTTGQGFTGELFF.

This chain links TRBV7-9 with TRBJ1-5, with TRBD1 identical over 8 bases. Germline CDR1 SEHNR, CDR2 FQNEAQ (reference sequence). This CDR3 region has 15 residues. V dropped 1 base and J dropped 7; count of bases not matched to a gene: 6. The CDR3 sequence: CASSLGTGKRQPQHF. For the CDR3, the DNA is TGTGCCAGCAGCTTAGGGACAGGGAAGAGGCAGCCCCAGCATTTT.

This clone appeared a few times. The chain joins TRBV4-2 to TRBJ2-2; 16 positions match TRBD2. There are 17 residues in the CDR3. The germline CDR1 and CDR2 sequences are LGHNA and YNFKEQ. Trimming removed 4 bases from V and 5 bases from J; junction bases left unmatched: 4. CDR3 protein: CASSPGLAGGRTGELFF. The CDR3 coding sequence is TGTGCCAGCAGCCCGGGACTAGCGGGAGGGAGGACCGGGGAGCTGTTTTTT.

The chain joins TRBV29-1 to TRBJ1-1, with D possibly TRBD1 on 6 matching bases. V lost 7 bases, J lost 8 bases, and 20 bases lay in between. Germline values: CDR1 SQVTM, CDR2 ANQGSEA. The CDR3 is made up of 13 amino acids. The CDR3 region has the DNA TGCAGCGCATTTGACCGGGGGGACAACGAAGCTTTCTTT. Translated: CSAFDRGDNEAFF.

The chain is built from TRBV6-1 and TRBJ2-6, with D unclear. Germline lookup yields CDR1 MNHNS and CDR2 SASEGT. The V and J ends lost 1 base and 1 base respectively, with 5 bases between them. This CDR3 is 15 amino acids long. The CDR3 loop reads CASSEGGSGANVLTF. The CDR3 nucleotides are TGTGCCAGCAGTGAAGGAGGATCTGGGGCCAACGTCCTGACTTTC.

The chain carries TRBV4-1 and TRBJ1-5; D perhaps matches TRBD1 (5 bases). There are 12 residues in the CDR3. Per the germline V gene, CDR1 is MGHRA and CDR2 is YSYEKL. The germline V and J ends were trimmed by 10 bases and 4 bases, with 11 bases remaining between them. The CDR3 bases are TGCGCCACGGGGCAGGGAAATCAGCCCCAGCATTTT. The encoded protein is CATGQGNQPQHF.

V is TRBV25-1 and J is TRBJ2-5; tentatively, D is TRBD1 or TRBD2 (5 bases each). The CDR3 contains 14 residues. Between the trimmed V and J ends, which lost 2 bases and 5 bases, there was a span of 12 bases. From germline, CDR1 is MGHDK and CDR2 SYGVNS. This chain's CDR3 is CASSEGGRRETQYF. CDR3 DNA sequence: TGTGCCAGCAGTGAAGGGGGTCGTCGGGAGACCCAGTACTTC.

This sequence joins TRBV9 and TRBJ2-3; 13 bases line up with TRBD2. This CDR3 is 16 amino acids long. The V segment lost 3 bases and the J segment 4 bases; nucleotides outside the gene matches: 5. CDR1 SGDLS and CDR2 YYNGEE come from the germline V gene. The chain's CDR3 is CASSGTSGGSADTQYF. In DNA form, the CDR3 reads TGTGCCAGCAGCGGGACTAGCGGGGGAAGCGCAGATACGCAGTATTTT.

This chain uses TRBV5-8 with TRBJ2-1, with 10 bases matching TRBD2. Germline CDR1 and CDR2: SGHTS and YDEGEE. The CDR3 covers 17 residues. J lost 4 bases, V lost 4 bases, and 11 bases had no gene match. Here the CDR3 reads CASSPQELAGVYNEQFF. In DNA form, the CDR3 reads TGTGCCAGCAGCCCCCAGGAGCTAGCGGGAGTATACAATGAGCAGTTCTTC.

V gene TRBV6-5 combines with J gene TRBJ2-4; 7 nucleotides match TRBD1. Per the germline V gene, CDR1 is MNHEY and CDR2 is SVGAGI. The CDR3 has 15 amino acids. Unmatched junction bases numbered 5, after V lost 5 bases and J lost 1 base. The CDR3 DNA follows: TGTGCCAGCAGTCCTGACAGGGAGGCCAAAAACATTCAGTACTTC. It translates to CASSPDREAKNIQYF.